Sequencing of this T cell receptor (beta chain) was carried out in a study of blood T cell repertoires in COVID-19. Living in about two dozen US areas, the participants were between roughly 18 and 89 years of age. Allocation to cohorts depended on clinical history reported by the participants. Data came from immunoSEQ multiplex PCR; TCRdb stores just in-frame clones and leaves some out. The sample has around 300,000 clones, around 91% seen once. This CDR3 has 17 amino acids. The germline V gene has CDR1 LGHNA and CDR2 YNFKEQ. V lost 4 bases and J lost 3, with 22 bases in between. The clonotype was recovered from a woman aged 18 to 35 with acute COVID-19. The sample was PBMCs or T cells enriched from blood (not recorded which). This rearrangement joins TRBV4-2 to TRBJ2-7; possibly TRBD1 for D (6 bases). The CDR3 region is CASSPGRITGRIYEQYF. The CDR3 bases are TGTGCCAGCAGCCCAGGGCGGATTACAGGGAGAATCTACGAGCAGTACTTC.